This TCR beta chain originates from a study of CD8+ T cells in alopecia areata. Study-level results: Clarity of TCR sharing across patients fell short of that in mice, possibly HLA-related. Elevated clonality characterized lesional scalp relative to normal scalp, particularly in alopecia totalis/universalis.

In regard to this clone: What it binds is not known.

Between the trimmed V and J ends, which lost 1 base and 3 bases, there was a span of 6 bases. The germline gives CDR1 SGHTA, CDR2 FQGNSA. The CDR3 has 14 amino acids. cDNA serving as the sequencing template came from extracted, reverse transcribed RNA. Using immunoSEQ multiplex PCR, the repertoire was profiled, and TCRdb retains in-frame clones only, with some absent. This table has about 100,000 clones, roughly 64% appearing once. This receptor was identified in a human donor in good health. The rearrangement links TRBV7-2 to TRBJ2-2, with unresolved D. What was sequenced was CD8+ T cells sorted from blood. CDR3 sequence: CASSLVGYTGELFF. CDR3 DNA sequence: TGTGCCAGCAGCTTAGTAGGTTACACCGGGGAGCTGTTTTTT.